This TCR beta chain came from a study of T cell responses to AZD1222 COVID-19 vaccine. Findings of the study overall: Clonal diversity was possibly underestimated, and the donors were mostly white British, with more females.

Remarks on this clone: Its target is not known.

CDR3 length: 15 residues. Germline V gene lookup returns CDR1 SGHDN and CDR2 FVKESK. The germline V and J ends were trimmed by 6 bases and 0 bases, with 12 bases remaining between them. Libraries were prepared by immunoSEQ multiplex PCR; TCRdb keeps only in-frame clonotypes and omits some of them. The repertoire holds 200,000 or so clones, with approximately 93% as singletons. V usage is TRBV14 and J usage is TRBJ2-1; D may be TRBD1 (5 bases). This specimen consisted of peripheral blood, obtained 28 days after the second AZD1222 dose. The origin of this receptor is an adult who received the AZD1222 COVID-19 vaccine. The CDR3 nucleotides read TGTGCCAGCAGTCTGACAGAAAGCTCCTACAATGAGCAGTTCTTC. Encoded protein: CASSLTESSYNEQFF.